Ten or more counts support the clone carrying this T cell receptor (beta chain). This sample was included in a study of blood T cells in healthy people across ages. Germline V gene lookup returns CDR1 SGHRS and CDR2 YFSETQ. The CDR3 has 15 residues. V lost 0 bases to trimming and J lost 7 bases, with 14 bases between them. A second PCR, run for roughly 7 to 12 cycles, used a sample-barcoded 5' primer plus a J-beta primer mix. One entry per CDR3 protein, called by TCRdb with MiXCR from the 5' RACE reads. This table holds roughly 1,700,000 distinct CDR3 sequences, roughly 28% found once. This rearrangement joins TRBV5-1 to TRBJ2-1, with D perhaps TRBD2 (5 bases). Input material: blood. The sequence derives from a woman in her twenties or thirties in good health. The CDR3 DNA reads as TGCGCCAGCAGCTTGGCCGGCGGGCCCACTAATGAGCAGTTCTTC. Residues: CASSLAGGPTNEQFF.